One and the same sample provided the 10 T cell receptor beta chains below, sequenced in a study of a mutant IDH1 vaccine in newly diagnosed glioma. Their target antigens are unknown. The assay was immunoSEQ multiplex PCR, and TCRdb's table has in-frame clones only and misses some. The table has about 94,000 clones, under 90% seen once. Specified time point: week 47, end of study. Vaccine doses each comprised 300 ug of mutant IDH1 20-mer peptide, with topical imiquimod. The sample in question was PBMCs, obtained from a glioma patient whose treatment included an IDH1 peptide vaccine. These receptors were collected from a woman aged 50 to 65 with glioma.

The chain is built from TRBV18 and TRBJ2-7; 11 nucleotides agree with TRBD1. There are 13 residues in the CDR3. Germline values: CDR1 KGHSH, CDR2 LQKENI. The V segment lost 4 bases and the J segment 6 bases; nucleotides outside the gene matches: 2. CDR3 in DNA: TGTGCCAGCTCACGGGACAGGGGGGGCGAGCAGTACTTC. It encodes CASSRDRGGEQYF.

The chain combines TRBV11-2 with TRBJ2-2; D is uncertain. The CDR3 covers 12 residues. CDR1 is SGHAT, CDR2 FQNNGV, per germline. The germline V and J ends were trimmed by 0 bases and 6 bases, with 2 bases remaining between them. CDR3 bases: TGTGCCAGCAGCTTAGATCCCGGGGAGCTGTTTTTT. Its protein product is CASSLDPGELFF.

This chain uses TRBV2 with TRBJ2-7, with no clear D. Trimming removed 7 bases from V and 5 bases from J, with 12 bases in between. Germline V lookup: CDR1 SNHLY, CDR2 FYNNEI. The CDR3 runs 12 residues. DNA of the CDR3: TGTGCCAGCACGGCGCCAATTCACGAGCAGTACTTC. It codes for CASTAPIHEQYF.

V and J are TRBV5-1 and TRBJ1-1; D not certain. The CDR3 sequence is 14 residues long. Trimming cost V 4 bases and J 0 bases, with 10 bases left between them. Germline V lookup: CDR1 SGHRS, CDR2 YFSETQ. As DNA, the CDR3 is TGCGCCAGCAGCCCCAGACTACTGAACACTGAAGCTTTCTTT. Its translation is CASSPRLLNTEAFF.

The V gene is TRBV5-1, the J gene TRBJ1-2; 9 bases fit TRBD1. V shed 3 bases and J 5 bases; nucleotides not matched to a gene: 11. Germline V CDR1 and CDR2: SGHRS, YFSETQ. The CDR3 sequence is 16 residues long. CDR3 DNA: TGCGCCAGCAGCTACCTAACAGGGGGCCCAGGATATGGCTACACCTTC. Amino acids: CASSYLTGGPGYGYTF.

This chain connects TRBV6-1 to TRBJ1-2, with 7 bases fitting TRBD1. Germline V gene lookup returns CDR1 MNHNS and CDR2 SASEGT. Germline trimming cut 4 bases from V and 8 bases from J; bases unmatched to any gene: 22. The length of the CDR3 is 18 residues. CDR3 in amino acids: CASSGVTGTAALRGGYTF. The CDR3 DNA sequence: TGTGCCAGCAGTGGAGTTACCGGGACAGCGGCCCTGCGGGGGGGCTACACCTTC.

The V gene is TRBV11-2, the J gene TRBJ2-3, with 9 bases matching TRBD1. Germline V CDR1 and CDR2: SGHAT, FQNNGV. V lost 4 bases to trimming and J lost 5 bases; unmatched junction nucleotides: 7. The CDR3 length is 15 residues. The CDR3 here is CASSSWDRAGDTQYF. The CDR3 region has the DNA TGTGCCAGCAGCTCGTGGGACAGGGCGGGAGATACGCAGTATTTT. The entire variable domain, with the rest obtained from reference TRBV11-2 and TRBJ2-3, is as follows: EAGVAQSPRYKIIEKRQSVAFWCNPISGHATLYWYQQILGQGPKLLIQFQNNGVVDDSQLPKDRFSAERLKGVDSTLKIQPAKLEDSAVYLCASSSWDRAGDTQYFGPGTRLTVL.

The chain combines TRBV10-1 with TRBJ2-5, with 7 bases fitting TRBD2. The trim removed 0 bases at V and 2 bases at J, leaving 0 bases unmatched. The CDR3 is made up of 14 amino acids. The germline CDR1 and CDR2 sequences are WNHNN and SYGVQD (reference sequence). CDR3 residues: CASSESGGQETQYF. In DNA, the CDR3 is TGCGCCAGCAGTGAGTCGGGAGGGCAAGAGACCCAGTACTTC.

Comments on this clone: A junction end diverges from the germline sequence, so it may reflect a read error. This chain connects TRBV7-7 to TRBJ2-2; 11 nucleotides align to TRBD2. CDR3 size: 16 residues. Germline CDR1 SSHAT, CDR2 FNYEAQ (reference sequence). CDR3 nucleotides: TGTGCTAGCAGCCCCCTAGCGGGAGGGAACACCGGGGAGCTGTTTTTT. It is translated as CASSPLAGGNTGELFF.

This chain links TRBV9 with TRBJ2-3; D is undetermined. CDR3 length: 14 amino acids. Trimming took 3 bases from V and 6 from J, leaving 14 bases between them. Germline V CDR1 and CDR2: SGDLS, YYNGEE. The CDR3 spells CASSAVGSTDTQYF. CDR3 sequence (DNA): TGTGCCAGCAGCGCTGTTGGGTCAACGGATACGCAGTATTTT.